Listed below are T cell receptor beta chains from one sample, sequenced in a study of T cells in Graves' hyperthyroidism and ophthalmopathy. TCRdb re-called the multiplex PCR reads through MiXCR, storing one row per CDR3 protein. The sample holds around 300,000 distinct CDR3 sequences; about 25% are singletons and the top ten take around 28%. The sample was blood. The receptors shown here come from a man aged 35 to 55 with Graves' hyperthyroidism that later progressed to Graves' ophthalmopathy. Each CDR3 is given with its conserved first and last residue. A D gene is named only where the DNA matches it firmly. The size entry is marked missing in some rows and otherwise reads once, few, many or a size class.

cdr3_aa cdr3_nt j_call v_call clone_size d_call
CASSRTSGTREQYF TGTGCCAGCAGTAGGACTAGCGGGACTCGGGAGCAGTACTTC TRBJ2-7 TRBV12-3/TRBV12-4 . TRBD2
CATSDFVPRGQGDTQPDYGYTF TGTGCCACCAGTGATTTCGTTCCCCGAGGACAGGGGGATACCCAGCCCGACTATGGCTACACCTTC TRBJ1-2 TRBV24-1 many TRBD1
CASSYEDGYEQYF TGTGCCAGCAGTTACGAGGACGGATACGAGCAGTACTTC TRBJ2-7 TRBV6-2/TRBV6-3 many .
CSARTRPYEQYF TGCAGTGCCCGGACCAGGCCTTACGAGCAGTACTTC TRBJ2-7 TRBV20-1 . .
CASSLTRIMIQPQHF TGTGCCAGCAGCCTGACCCGGATTATGATTCAGCCCCAGCATTTT TRBJ1-5 TRBV7-8 many .
CASSLVASRENEQYF TGTGCCAGCAGCTTAGTAGCTTCTAGAGAAAACGAGCAGTACTTC TRBJ2-7 TRBV11-3 many .
CSATGTGGYEQYF TGCAGCGCGACCGGGACAGGGGGCTACGAGCAGTACTTC TRBJ2-7 TRBV29-1 few TRBD1
CSARDPRGGVNTEAFF TGCAGTGCTAGAGATCCCAGAGGGGGGGTGAACACTGAAGCTTTCTTT TRBJ1-1 TRBV20-1 few .
CASSVTGREGEAFF TGTGCCAGCAGCGTGACCGGACGAGAGGGTGAAGCTTTCTTT TRBJ1-1 TRBV12-3/TRBV12-4 . .
CSVTPTGGNSGNTIYF TGCAGCGTTACCCCGACAGGGGGGAATTCTGGAAACACCATATATTTT TRBJ1-3 TRBV29-1 many TRBD1
CASSYGGLLDTQYF TGTGCCAGCAGTTACGGCGGTTTACTGGATACGCAGTATTTT TRBJ2-3 TRBV6-5 many .
CAISESAGGNQPQHF TGTGCCATCAGTGAGTCGGCGGGGGGCAATCAGCCCCAGCATTTT TRBJ1-5 TRBV10-3 many .
CASSDLRDRENYGYTF TGTGCCAGCAGCGACTTGCGGGACAGGGAGAACTATGGCTACACCTTC TRBJ1-2 TRBV12-3/TRBV12-4 once TRBD1
CASSSTSGTKTQYF TGTGCCAGCAGCTCGACTAGCGGGACAAAGACCCAGTACTTC TRBJ2-5 TRBV11-2 many TRBD2
CASSPGRYEQYF TGTGCCAGCTCACCAGGACGCTACGAGCAGTACTTC TRBJ2-7 TRBV18 many .
CASTPPGSSDTQYF TGTGCCAGCACCCCCCCGGGTTCTTCTGATACGCAGTATTTT TRBJ2-3 TRBV6-5 many .
CSAREIGTAKETQYF TGCAGTGCTAGAGAGATCGGGACAGCAAAAGAGACCCAGTACTTC TRBJ2-5 TRBV20-1 many TRBD1
CASSPRGGSQPQHF TGTGCCAGCAGTCCCCGTGGGGGGTCACAGCCCCAGCATTTT TRBJ1-5 TRBV27 . .
CASSLDTDSNQPQHF TGTGCCAGCAGTTTAGACACGGATAGCAATCAGCCCCAGCATTTT TRBJ1-5 TRBV28 . .
CASKQGKDYGYTF TGTGCCAGCAAACAGGGGAAGGACTATGGCTACACCTTC TRBJ1-2 TRBV6-1 . TRBD1